The present entry profiles one T cell receptor (beta chain) with its context. Original processing notes: The assay estimated nucleated cells by amplifying reference gene primers. The method was immunoSEQ multiplex PCR; TCRdb's version includes in-frame clones alone and lacks a portion of them. From that table come the V and J calls and clone size; the DNA was used to work out D and trimming. The table shows 150,000 to 200,000 clones, with 75% to 90% occurring only once. Followed over time, Seattle patients had been enrolled while infection was active. The data were obtained in a study of blood T cell repertoires in COVID-19. On the study more broadly: COVID-19 samples, acute and convalescent, were from the United States, Italy and Spain. T cells, B-cell-depleted T cells, or PBMCs supplied cDNA or gDNA.

V lost 2 bases and J lost 1; bases outside the gene matches: 10. Germline CDR1 is MNHEY and CDR2 is SMNVEV (reference sequence). This CDR3 has 18 residues. The rearrangement uses TRBV27 and TRBJ2-2; 7 bases line up with TRBD1. The source material was peripheral blood. This sequence was found in an older woman with COVID-19, enrolled during active disease. CDR3 protein: CASSLRPPTGKNTGELFF. In DNA form, the CDR3 reads TGTGCCAGCAGTTTAAGACCCCCGACAGGGAAGAACACCGGGGAGCTGTTTTTT.